Given below is one T cell receptor (beta chain) in context. This entry is derived from a study of blood T cell repertoires in COVID-19. About the research overall: PBMCs, B-cell-depleted T cells, or T cells provided the cDNA or gDNA that made up the material.

Seattle researchers signed up patients amid active infection and tracked them longitudinally. Germline CDR1 reads SGDLS; CDR2 reads YYNGEE. V lost 4 bases to trimming and J lost 6 bases, with 17 bases between them. The CDR3 is made up of 16 amino acids. How the authors handled the data: Quantification of nucleated cells was approximated via reference gene primer amplification. The repertoire was sequenced with immunoSEQ multiplex PCR; TCRdb's copy has only in-frame clones and lacks some. The D gene and trimming were derived from the DNA, and the V and J assignments and clone size from that table. The sample has 240,000 or so clones; roughly 79% are singletons.

The TCR comes from an elderly woman with COVID-19, enrolled during active disease. The rearrangement links TRBV9 to TRBJ1-6; tentative D call: TRBD1 (6 bases). The sequencing sample was made of peripheral blood. Here the CDR3 reads CASSPGIGGGNSPLHF. CDR3 DNA: TGTGCCAGCAGCCCCGGGATAGGGGGGGGTAATTCACCCCTCCACTTT.